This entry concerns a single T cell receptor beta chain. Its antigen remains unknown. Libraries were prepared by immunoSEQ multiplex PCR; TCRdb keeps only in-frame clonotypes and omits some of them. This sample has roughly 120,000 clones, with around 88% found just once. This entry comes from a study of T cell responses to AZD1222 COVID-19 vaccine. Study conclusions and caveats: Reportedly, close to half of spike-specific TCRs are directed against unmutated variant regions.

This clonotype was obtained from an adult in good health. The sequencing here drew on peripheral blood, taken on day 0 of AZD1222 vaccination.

The CDR3 spells CASSLSSYEQYF. The CDR3 coding sequence is TGTGCCAGCAGCTTATCTAGCTACGAGCAGTACTTC. The V call is TRBV5-5, the J call TRBJ2-7; no definite D call. CDR3 length equals 12 residues. V was cut by 2 bases and J by 3 bases, with 6 bases left in between. Germline-derived CDR1 and CDR2 are SGHKS and YYEKEE (reference sequence).